These T cell receptor beta chains were read from a single sample in a study of T cells after yellow fever vaccination. TCRdb ran MiXCR on the 5' RACE reads and lists one entry per CDR3 protein. The sample yields 250,000 to 400,000 distinct CDR3 sequences, approximately 4.5% seen once. Sequencing used PBMCs, obtained 15 days after the yellow fever booster vaccination. These receptors were taken from a man aged 18-30 years who received the YFV17D yellow fever vaccine. Both conserved end residues are part of each CDR3. The D gene is left open where the match is weak. Clone size is given for some rows only: seen once, a few or many times, or a class if the clone is expanded.

.,.,TRBJ2-2,TRBV6-5,CSSCYYGNTGELFF,TGTTCCAGCTGTTACTACGGAAACACCGGGGAGCTGTTTTTT
many,TRBD1,TRBJ2-2,TRBV5-6,CASSWGQGASELFF,TGTGCCAGCAGCTGGGGACAGGGGGCTTCGGAGCTGTTTTTT
many,TRBD2,TRBJ2-1,TRBV7-9,CASTAREGEQFF,TGTGCCAGCACCGCGCGGGAGGGTGAGCAGTTCTTC
many,TRBD1,TRBJ1-1,TRBV5-6,CASSSAGQGRMNTEAFF,TGTGCCAGCAGCTCGGCCGGACAGGGGAGGATGAACACTGAAGCTTTCTTT
many,.,TRBJ2-7,TRBV7-9,CASSLAAGPYEQYF,TGTGCCAGCAGCTTAGCGGCGGGACCCTACGAGCAGTACTTC
few,TRBD1,TRBJ2-1,TRBV6-2/TRBV6-3,CATSGDSWRNEQFF,TGTGCCACTTCTGGGGACAGCTGGCGCAATGAGCAGTTCTTC
few,TRBD1,TRBJ2-5,TRBV24-1,CATSDCLGGEAQYF,TGTGCCACCAGTGATTGCCTAGGGGGCGAGGCCCAGTACTTC
.,.,TRBJ2-3,TRBV20-1,CSAQGRRSSTDTQYF,TGCAGTGCCCAGGGACGCCGCTCTAGCACAGATACGCAGTATTTT
few,TRBD1,TRBJ2-2,TRBV4-2,CASSTRQGRDGELFF,TGTGCCAGCAGCACCCGACAGGGAAGGGACGGGGAGCTGTTTTTT
.,.,TRBJ2-2,TRBV7-2,CASSPQGFQGRSTGELFF,TGTGCCAGCAGCCCCCAAGGTTTCCAGGGGAGGTCCACCGGGGAGCTGTTTTTT
many,TRBD1,TRBJ1-4,TRBV5-6,CASSRGQHNEKLFF,TGTGCCAGCAGCAGGGGACAGCATAATGAAAAACTGTTTTTT
few,.,TRBJ2-3,TRBV7-2,CASSSSTNTDTQYF,TGTGCCAGCAGCTCCTCCACGAACACAGATACGCAGTATTTT
many,.,TRBJ2-5,TRBV2,CASRQYQETQYF,TGTGCCAGCAGACAGTACCAAGAGACCCAGTACTTC
many,TRBD1,TRBJ1-4,TRBV7-2,CASSWTGNEKLFF,TGTGCCAGCAGCTGGACAGGCAATGAAAAACTGTTTTTT
.,TRBD2,TRBJ2-5,TRBV15,CATSRDPPRGREETQYF,TGTGCCACCAGCAGAGATCCCCCCCGGGGGAGGGAAGAGACCCAGTACTTC
few,.,TRBJ1-6,TRBV6-5,CASSYISWAPLHF,TGTGCCAGCAGTTACATTTCGTGGGCCCCCCTCCACTTT
few,.,TRBJ2-1,TRBV29-1,CSVKDTDRRDEQFF,TGCAGCGTGAAGGATACAGATCGACGGGACGAGCAGTTCTTC
many,.,TRBJ2-3,TRBV18,CASSPVIQGDTQYF,TGTGCCAGCTCACCTGTTATACAGGGAGATACGCAGTATTTT
.,.,TRBJ2-1,TRBV28,CASCVGVLNEQFF,TGTGCCAGTTGTGTTGGGGTACTCAATGAGCAGTTCTTC
many,.,TRBJ1-1,TRBV18,CASSPSMNTEAFF,TGTGCCAGCAGCCCCAGCATGAACACTGAAGCTTTCTTT